These T cell receptor beta chains were read from a single sample in a study of T cell repertoires in cytomegalovirus infection. TCRdb redid the calling of the reads with MiXCR, one entry per CDR3 protein. There are 150,000 to 200,000 distinct CDR3 sequences in the sample; roughly a fifth occur only once, and less than 3.5% lies in the top ten. The sequenced sample was PBMCs. All receptors come from a human donor in good health (CMV status not recorded). Some clones in this sample may be carry-over from other donors' samples. Both conserved end residues are part of each CDR3. The D gene is left open where the match is weak. Size is omitted from some rows. Given values are once, few, many or a class for expanded clones.

size	V	D	J	DNA	CDR3
many	TRBV7-3	NA	TRBJ2-1	TGTGCCAGCAGCCCCCAAGCGGGCCGGGTTTACAATGAGCAGTTCTTC	CASSPQAGRVYNEQFF
many	TRBV7-2	NA	TRBJ2-7	TGTGCCAGCAGCTTAATGGGCAGTTACGAGCAGTACTTC	CASSLMGSYEQYF
NA	TRBV7-9	NA	TRBJ1-5	TGTGCCAGCAGCCCTGACCGGTACCATCAGCCCCAGCATTTT	CASSPDRYHQPQHF
NA	TRBV19	NA	TRBJ2-6	TGTGCCAGTAGTATGACAGGTCCTCCTGGGGCCAACGTCCTGACTTTC	CASSMTGPPGANVLTF
few	TRBV29-1	NA	TRBJ1-1	TGCAGCGTCCAAATTACAGGGATGAACACTGAAGCTTTCTTT	CSVQITGMNTEAFF
NA	TRBV28	TRBD1	TRBJ2-5	TGTGCCAGCAGTGTTTCGGACAGGGGGGAAGAGACCCAGTACTTC	CASSVSDRGEETQYF
NA	TRBV7-3	NA	TRBJ2-5	TGTGCCAGCAGCCGCGGGACAGCGAATCAGGAGACCCAGTACTTC	CASSRGTANQETQYF
NA	TRBV7-2	TRBD2	TRBJ2-4	TGTGCCAGCAGCTTAGCTCTGATAGCGGGAGGGCGGGACAAAAACATTCAGTACTTC	CASSLALIAGGRDKNIQYF
many	TRBV7-8	TRBD1	TRBJ2-4	TGTGCCAGCAGCCCGCTGGACAGGGGGCGCTCGGAGCTAGCCAAAAACATTCAGTACTTC	CASSPLDRGRSELAKNIQYF
few	TRBV11-2	TRBD1	TRBJ2-3	TGTGCCAGCAGCTTGACAGGGGGCCCCACAGATACGCAGTATTTT	CASSLTGGPTDTQYF
few	TRBV6-4	TRBD2	TRBJ2-1	TGTGCCAGCAGTGTTGAGCGGGAGGACAATGAGCAGTTCTTC	CASSVEREDNEQFF